This TCR beta chain was identified during a study of T cell responses to AZD1222 COVID-19 vaccine. The V gene's germline CDR1 is SGHRS and CDR2 YFSETQ. The CDR3 is 16 amino acids. The V and J ends lost 5 bases and 0 bases, in that order; junction bases with no gene match: 9. Method: immunoSEQ multiplex PCR; TCRdb's copy keeps in-frame clones and lacks some. The data hold 65,000 to 80,000 clones, with more than 70% observed a single time. The chain combines TRBV5-1 with TRBJ1-2, with 8 positions matching TRBD1. This clonotype originated in an adult who received the MenACWY meningococcal vaccine as a control. The material sequenced was peripheral blood, taken 28 days after the second dose of the MenACWY control vaccine. CDR3 DNA sequence: TGCGCCAGCAGGATAGGGACAGGAAATACTAACTATGGCTACACCTTC. Protein sequence: CASRIGTGNTNYGYTF.